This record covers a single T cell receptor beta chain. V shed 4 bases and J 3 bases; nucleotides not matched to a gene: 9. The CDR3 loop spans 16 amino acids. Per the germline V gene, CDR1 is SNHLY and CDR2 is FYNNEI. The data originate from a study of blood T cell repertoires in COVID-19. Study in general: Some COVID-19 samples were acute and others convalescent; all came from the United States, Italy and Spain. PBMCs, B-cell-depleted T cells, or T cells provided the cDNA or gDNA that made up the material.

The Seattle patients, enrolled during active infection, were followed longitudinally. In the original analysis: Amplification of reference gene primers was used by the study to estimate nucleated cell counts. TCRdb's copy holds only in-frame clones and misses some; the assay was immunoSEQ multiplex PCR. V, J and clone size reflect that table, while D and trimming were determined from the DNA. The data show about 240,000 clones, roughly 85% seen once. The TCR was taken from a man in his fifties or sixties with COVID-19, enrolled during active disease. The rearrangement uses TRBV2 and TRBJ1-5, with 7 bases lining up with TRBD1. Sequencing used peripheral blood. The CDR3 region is CASSARTGAYNQPQHF. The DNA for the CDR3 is TGTGCCAGCAGTGCCCGGACAGGTGCTTACAATCAGCCCCAGCATTTT.